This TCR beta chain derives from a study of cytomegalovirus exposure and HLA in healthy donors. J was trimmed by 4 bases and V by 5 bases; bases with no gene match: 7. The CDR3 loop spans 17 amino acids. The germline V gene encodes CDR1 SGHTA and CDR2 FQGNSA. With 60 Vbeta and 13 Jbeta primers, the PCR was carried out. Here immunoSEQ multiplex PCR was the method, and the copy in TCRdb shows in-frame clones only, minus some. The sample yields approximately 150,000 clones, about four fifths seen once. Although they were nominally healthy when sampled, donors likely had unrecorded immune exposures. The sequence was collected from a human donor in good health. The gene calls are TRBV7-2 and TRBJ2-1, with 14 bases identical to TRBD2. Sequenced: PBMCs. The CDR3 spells CASSRGLAGGEYNEQFF. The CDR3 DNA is TGTGCCAGCAGCCGAGGACTAGCGGGGGGAGAGTACAATGAGCAGTTCTTC.